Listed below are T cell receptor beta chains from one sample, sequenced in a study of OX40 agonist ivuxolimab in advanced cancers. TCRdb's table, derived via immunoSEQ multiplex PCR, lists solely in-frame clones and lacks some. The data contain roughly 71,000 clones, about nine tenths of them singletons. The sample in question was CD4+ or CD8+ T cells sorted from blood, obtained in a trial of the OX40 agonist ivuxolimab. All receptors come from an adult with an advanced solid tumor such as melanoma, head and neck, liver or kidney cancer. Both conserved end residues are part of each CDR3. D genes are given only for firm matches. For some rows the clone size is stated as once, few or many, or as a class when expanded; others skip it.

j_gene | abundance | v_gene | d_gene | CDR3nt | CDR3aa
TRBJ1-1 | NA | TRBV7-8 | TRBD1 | TGTGCCAGCAGCATCCGGACAGGGTATAACGCTGAAGCTTTCTTT | CASSIRTGYNAEAFF
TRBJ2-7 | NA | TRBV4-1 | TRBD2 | TGCGCCAGCAGCCAAGAGAGGGCGGGGGGTGCCTACGAGCAGTACTTC | CASSQERAGGAYEQYF
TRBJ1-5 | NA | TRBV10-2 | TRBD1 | TGCGCCAGCAGTGAGGGGACAGGGTATCAGCCCCAGCATTTT | CASSEGTGYQPQHF
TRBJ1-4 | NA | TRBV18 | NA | TGTGCCAGCTCACCACCCGGGGGAAATGAAAAACTGTTTTTT | CASSPPGGNEKLFF
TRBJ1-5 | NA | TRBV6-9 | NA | TGTGCCAGCAGTGAAATTGGATCGGGGGCCAATCAGCCCCAGCATTTT | CASSEIGSGANQPQHF
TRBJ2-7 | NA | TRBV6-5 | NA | TGTGCCAGCAGAGCCCGGGTGCCCTACGAGCAGTACTTC | CASRARVPYEQYF
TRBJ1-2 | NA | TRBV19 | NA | TGTGCCAGTAGTGCTCAGTTCGTCTATGGCTACACCTTC | CASSAQFVYGYTF
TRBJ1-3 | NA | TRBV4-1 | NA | TGCGCCAGCAGCCAATCCGGGGCCTATGGAAACACCATATATTTT | CASSQSGAYGNTIYF
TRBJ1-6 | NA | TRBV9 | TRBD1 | TGTGCCAGCAGCGGAAGGACAGGGCCGAATTCACCCCTCCACTTT | CASSGRTGPNSPLHF
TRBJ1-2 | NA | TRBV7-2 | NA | TGTGCCAGCAGCTTAGGTGGGTCTCGGGACTATGGCTACACCTTC | CASSLGGSRDYGYTF
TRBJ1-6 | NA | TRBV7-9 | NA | TGTGCCAGCAGCCTACAGGGTGATTCACCCCTCCACTTT | CASSLQGDSPLHF
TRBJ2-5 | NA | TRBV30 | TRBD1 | TGTGCCTGGAGTTCCGGGACAGGGGCCGAGACCCAGTACTTC | CAWSSGTGAETQYF
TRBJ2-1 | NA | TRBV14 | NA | TGTGCCAGCAGCCCACAACTAGCAAACCCTGAGCAGTTCTTC | CASSPQLANPEQFF
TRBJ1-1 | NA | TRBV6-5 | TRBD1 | TGTGCCAGCAGTTTAGGGGGACAGGCCCCGAACACTGAAGCTTTCTTT | CASSLGGQAPNTEAFF
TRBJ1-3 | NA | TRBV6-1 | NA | TGTGCCAGCAGGAGACCTGGAAACACCATATATTTT | CASRRPGNTIYF
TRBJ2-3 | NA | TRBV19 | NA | TGTGCCACCCGAGTAGGGCGCACAGATACGCAGTATTTT | CATRVGRTDTQYF
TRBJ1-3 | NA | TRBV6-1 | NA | TGTGCCAGCATACAATTTATGACTGGAAACACCATATATTTT | CASIQFMTGNTIYF
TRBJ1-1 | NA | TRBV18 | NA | TGTGCCAGCTCACCAGCCTACGACAGCAACACTGAAGCTTTCTTT | CASSPAYDSNTEAFF
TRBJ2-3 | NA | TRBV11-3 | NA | TGTGCCAGCAGCTTAGATACCAGCACAGATACGCAGTATTTT | CASSLDTSTDTQYF
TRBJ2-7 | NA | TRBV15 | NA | TGTGCCACCAGCAGAGAGGGGGCAGCCACCTACGAGCAGTACTTC | CATSREGAATYEQYF
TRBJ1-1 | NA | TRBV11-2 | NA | TGTGCCAGCAGCTCCTCCGGCGGGATGAACACTGAAGCTTTCTTT | CASSSSGGMNTEAFF
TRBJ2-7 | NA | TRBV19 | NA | TGTGCCAGTAGACCACTGCTTGGCCCAACCTACGAGCAGTACTTC | CASRPLLGPTYEQYF
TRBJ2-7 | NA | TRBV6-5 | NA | TGTGCCAGCAGTTCCTACCCCCCAGACGATGGCGAGCAGTACTTC | CASSSYPPDDGEQYF
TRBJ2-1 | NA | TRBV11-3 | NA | TGTGCCAGCAGCTTAGGGTCTGATCTCAGCCATGAGCAGTTCTTC | CASSLGSDLSHEQFF
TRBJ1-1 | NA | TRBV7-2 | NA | TGTGCCAGCAGCTTCCATCAGGAGTTAAGCACTGAAGCTTTCTTT | CASSFHQELSTEAFF
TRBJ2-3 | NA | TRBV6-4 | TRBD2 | TGTGCCAGCAGTCCCGGGACTAGCAGCACAGATACGCAGTATTTT | CASSPGTSSTDTQYF
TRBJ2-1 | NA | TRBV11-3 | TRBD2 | TGTGCCAGCAGCTTAGGGACTAGTACCTACAATGAGCAGTTCTTC | CASSLGTSTYNEQFF
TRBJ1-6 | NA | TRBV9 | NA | TGTGCCAGCAGCGCCGCCGGCTCCTATAATTCACCCCTCCACTTT | CASSAAGSYNSPLHF
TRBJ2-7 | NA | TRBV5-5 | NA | TGTGCCAGCAGCTTGTGGCAGGGTAGCTACGAGCAGTACTTC | CASSLWQGSYEQYF
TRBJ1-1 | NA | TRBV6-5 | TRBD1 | TGTGCCAGCAGCACAGGGGGTACTGAAGCTTTCTTT | CASSTGGTEAFF
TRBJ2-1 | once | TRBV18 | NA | TGTGCCAGCTCACCAGCCCAGTTAGAAAACTACAATGAGCAGTTCTTC | CASSPAQLENYNEQFF
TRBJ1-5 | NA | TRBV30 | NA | TGTGCCTCCTCCAAACCGGGTTCCAATCAGCCCCAGCATTTT | CASSKPGSNQPQHF
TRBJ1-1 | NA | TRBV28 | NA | TGTGCCAGCAGTCGGGAAGGGGTGGGGAACACTGAAGCTTTCTTT | CASSREGVGNTEAFF
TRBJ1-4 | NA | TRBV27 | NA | TGTGCCAGCAGTTTACGGACTCCCAATGAAAAACTGTTTTTT | CASSLRTPNEKLFF
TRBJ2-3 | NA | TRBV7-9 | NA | TGTGCCAGCAGCTTAAATCTAGCTACAGATACGCAGTATTTT | CASSLNLATDTQYF
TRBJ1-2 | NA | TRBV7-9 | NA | TGTGCCAGCAGCCTCCTCTCTAATGGCTACACCTTC | CASSLLSNGYTF